The clone carrying this T cell receptor (beta chain) was recorded a few times. Germline V lookup: CDR1 KGHSH, CDR2 LQKENI. The CDR3 spans 14 residues. With 5 bases removed from V and 5 bases from J, the gap between germline ends came to 13 bases. The data are from a study of T-cell memory formation after mild COVID-19. TCRdb independently ran MiXCR on the 5' RACE reads; one entry per CDR3 protein. The sample shows 55,000 to 65,000 distinct CDR3 sequences, 8% to 10% of them seen only once. The sample taken for sequencing was PBMCs or a T cell subset sorted from them (not recorded which). This receptor was taken from a man younger than 35 who had mild COVID-19 (a few samples of this study predate the infection). Cell type and time point are not known. The gene calls are TRBV18 and TRBJ2-1; D might be TRBD1 (6 bases). This chain's CDR3 is CASSFTRTDNEQFF. The CDR3 bases are TGTGCCAGCTCATTCACTCGGACAGACAATGAGCAGTTCTTC.